The sequence of this T cell receptor beta chain was determined in a study of identical twins. Whole-study results and caveats: Instead of following the same donors, the conclusions were based on cross-sectional statistical analysis.

This clonotype occurred many times. Its antigen is still unknown. Germline V gives CDR1 MNHEY, CDR2 SMNVEV (reference sequence). J gave up 5 bases and V 2 bases, and 5 bases lay outside the gene matches. This CDR3 has 14 residues. TCRdb ran MiXCR on the 5' RACE reads and lists one entry per CDR3 protein. This table has approximately 620,000 distinct CDR3 sequences, approximately 9% appearing once. The same specimen was also included in a second study, on yellow fever vaccine responses in identical twins.

The receptor was isolated from a young woman in good health. Sequenced: PBMCs. The J gene is TRBJ1-1, the V gene TRBV27; 7 bases align to TRBD1. The CDR3 DNA reads TGTGCCAGCAGTTTAAACAGGGGCGGAACTGAAGCTTTCTTT. Protein sequence: CASSLNRGGTEAFF.